This T cell receptor beta chain is from a study of memory CD8 T cells in hepatitis C reinfection. About the research overall: A positive HCV RNA test after two negatives ≥60 days apart defined reinfection.

This CDR3 comprises 13 residues. Trimming at V came to 0 bases and at J to 7 bases, leaving 2 bases not matched to a gene. Germline V CDR1 and CDR2: LGHNA, YSLEER. Only in-frame clones appear in the TCRdb table, and some are missing; sequencing was by immunoSEQ multiplex PCR. The table shows more than 35,000 clones, with roughly 90% occurring only once. Described time point: peak reinfection, 3 to 8 weeks after reinfection detection. TCR sequencing was done directly ex vivo on sorted cells, without expansion in vitro. Material for sequencing was naive CD8+ T cells sorted from blood. This sequence originates from a man aged 18-30 years with hepatitis C virus infection. J is TRBJ1-1 and V is TRBV4-3; 7 bases agree with TRBD1. Here the CDR3 DNA reads TGCGCCAGCAGCCAAGATGGGACAGATGAAGCTTTCTTT. As protein: CASSQDGTDEAFF.